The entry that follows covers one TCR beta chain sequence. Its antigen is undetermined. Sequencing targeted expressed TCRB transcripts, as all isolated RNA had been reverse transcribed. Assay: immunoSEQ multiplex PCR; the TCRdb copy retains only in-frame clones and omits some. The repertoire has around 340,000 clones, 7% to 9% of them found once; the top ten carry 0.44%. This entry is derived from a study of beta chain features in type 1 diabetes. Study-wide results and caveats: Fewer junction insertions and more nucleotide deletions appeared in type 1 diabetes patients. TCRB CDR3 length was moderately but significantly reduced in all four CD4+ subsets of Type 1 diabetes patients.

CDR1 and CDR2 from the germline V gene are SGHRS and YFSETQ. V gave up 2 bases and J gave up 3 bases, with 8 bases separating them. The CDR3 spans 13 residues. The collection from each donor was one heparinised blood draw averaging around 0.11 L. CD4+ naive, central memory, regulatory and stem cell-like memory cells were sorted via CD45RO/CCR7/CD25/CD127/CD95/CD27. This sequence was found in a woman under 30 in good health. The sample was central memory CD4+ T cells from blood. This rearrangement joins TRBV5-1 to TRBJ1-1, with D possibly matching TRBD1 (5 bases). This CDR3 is CASSLLGDTEAFF. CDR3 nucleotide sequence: TGCGCCAGCAGCTTACTGGGGGACACTGAAGCTTTCTTT.